The present TCR beta chain was sequenced within a study of blood T cell repertoires in COVID-19. Overall study context: Acute and convalescent COVID-19 samples came from the United States, Italy and Spain. The cDNA or gDNA used as material had been derived from T cells, B-cell-depleted T cells, or PBMCs.

Authors' analysis steps: Amplified reference gene primers provided the basis for estimating nucleated cell counts. The table came from immunoSEQ multiplex PCR; TCRdb's copy has only in-frame clones and leaves some out. That table supplies the V and J calls and clone size; D and trimming were determined from the DNA. This table holds about 83,000 clones, 70% to 90% found once. The sequence was collected from an elderly woman with acute or convalescent COVID-19. Input material: peripheral blood.

Written as DNA, the CDR3 is TGTGCCAGCAGCATCGTCGCCGGGGGAATCAATGAGCAGTTCTTC. Translating it yields CASSIVAGGINEQFF. The genes are TRBV7-2 and TRBJ2-1; D possibly corresponds to TRBD2 (6 bases). CDR3 size: 15 residues. Germline assignment: CDR1 SGHTA and CDR2 FQGNSA. V lost 5 bases, J lost 6 bases, and 17 bases lay in between. Using reference TRBV7-2 and TRBJ2-1 for the parts outside the CDR3, the full variable domain is GAGVSQSPSNKVTEKGKDVELRCDPISGHTALYWYRQSLGQGLEFLIYFQGNSAPDKSGLPSDRFSAERTGGSVSTLTIQRTQQEDSAVYLCASSIVAGGINEQFFGPGTRLTVL.